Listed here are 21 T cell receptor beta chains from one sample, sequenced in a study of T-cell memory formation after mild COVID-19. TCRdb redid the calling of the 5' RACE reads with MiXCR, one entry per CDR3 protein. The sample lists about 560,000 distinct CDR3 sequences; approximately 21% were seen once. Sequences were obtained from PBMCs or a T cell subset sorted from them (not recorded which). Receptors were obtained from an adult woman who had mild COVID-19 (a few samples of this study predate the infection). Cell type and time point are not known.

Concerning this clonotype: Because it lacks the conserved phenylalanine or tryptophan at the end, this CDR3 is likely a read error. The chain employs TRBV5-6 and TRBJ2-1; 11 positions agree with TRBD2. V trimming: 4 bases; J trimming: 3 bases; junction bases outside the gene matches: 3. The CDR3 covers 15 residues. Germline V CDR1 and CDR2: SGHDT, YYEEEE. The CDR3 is CASSPGTSGYNEQFL. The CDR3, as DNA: TGTGCCAGCAGCCCGGGGACTAGCGGCTACAATGAGCAGTTCTTA.

CDR3 residues: CASSLSGGYTDTQYF. The CDR3 region has the DNA TGTGCCAGCAGTTTATCCGGAGGATACACAGATACGCAGTATTTT. The chain couples TRBV6-6 to TRBJ2-3; maybe TRBD2 (5 bases). Trimming removed 4 bases at V and 2 bases at J, with 13 bases between. The V gene's germline CDR1 is MNHNY and CDR2 SVGAGI (reference sequence). The CDR3 is made up of 15 amino acids.

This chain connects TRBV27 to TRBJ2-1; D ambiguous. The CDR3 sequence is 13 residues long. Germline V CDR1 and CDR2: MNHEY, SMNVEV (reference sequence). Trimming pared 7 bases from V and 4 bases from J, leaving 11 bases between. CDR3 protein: CASTPHGYNEQFF. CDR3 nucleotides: TGTGCCAGCACCCCTCACGGGTACAATGAGCAGTTCTTC.

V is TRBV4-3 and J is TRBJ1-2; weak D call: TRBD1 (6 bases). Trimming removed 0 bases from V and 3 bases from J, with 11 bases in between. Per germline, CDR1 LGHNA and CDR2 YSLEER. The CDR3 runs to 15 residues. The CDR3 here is CASSQDPGVDYGYTF. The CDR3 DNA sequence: TGCGCCAGCAGCCAAGATCCAGGGGTAGACTATGGCTACACCTTC.

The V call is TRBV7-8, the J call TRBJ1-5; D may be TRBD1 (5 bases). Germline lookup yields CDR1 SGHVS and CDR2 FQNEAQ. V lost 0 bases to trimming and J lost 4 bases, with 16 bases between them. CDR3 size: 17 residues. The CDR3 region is CASSLAIYGALNQPQHF. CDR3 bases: TGTGCCAGCAGCTTAGCGATATATGGGGCCCTAAATCAGCCCCAGCATTTT.

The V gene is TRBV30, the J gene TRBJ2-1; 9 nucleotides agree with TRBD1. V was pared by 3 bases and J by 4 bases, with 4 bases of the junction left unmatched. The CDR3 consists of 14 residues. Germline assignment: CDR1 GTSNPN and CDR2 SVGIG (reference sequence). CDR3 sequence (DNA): TGTGCCTGGAGCACCGGGACAGGGTACAATGAGCAGTTCTTC. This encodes CAWSTGTGYNEQFF.

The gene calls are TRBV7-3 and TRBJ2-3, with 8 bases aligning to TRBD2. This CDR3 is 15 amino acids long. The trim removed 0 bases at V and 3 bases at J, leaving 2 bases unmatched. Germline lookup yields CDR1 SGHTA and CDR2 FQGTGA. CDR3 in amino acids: CASSLTASGTDTQYF. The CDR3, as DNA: TGTGCCAGCAGCTTAACGGCTAGCGGGACAGATACGCAGTATTTT.

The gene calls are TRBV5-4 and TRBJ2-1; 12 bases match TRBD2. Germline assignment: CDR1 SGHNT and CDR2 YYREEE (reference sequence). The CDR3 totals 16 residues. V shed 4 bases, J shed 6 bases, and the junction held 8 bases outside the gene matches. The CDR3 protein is CASSRGTSGWANEQFF. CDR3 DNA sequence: TGTGCCAGCAGCAGAGGGACTAGCGGGTGGGCCAATGAGCAGTTCTTC. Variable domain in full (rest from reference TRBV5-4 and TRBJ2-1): ETGVTQSPTHLIKTRGQQVTLRCSSQSGHNTVSWYQQALGQGPQFIFQYYREEENGRGNFPPRFSGLQFPNYSSELNVNALELDDSALYLCASSRGTSGWANEQFFGPGTRLTVL.

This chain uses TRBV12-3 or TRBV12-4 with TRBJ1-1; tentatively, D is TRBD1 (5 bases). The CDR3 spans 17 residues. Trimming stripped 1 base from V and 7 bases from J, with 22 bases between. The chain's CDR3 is CASSLDVVVFREGEAFF. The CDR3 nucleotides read TGTGCCAGCAGTTTAGATGTCGTCGTGTTCAGGGAGGGTGAAGCTTTCTTT.

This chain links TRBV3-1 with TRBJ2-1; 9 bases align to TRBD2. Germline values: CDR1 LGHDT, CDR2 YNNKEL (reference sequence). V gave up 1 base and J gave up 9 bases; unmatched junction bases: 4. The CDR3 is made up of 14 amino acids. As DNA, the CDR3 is TGTGCCAGCAGCCAAGGTAGCGGGAGAATTGAGCAGTTCTTC. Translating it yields CASSQGSGRIEQFF.

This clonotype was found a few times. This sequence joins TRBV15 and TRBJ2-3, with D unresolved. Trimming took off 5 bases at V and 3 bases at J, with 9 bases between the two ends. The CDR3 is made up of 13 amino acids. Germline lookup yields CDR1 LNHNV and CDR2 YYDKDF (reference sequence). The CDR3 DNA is TGTGCCACCAGCCGGGCCGGTACAGATACGCAGTATTTT. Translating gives CATSRAGTDTQYF. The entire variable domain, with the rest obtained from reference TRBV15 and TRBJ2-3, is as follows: DAMVIQNPRYQVTQFGKPVTLSCSQTLNHNVMYWYQQKSSQAPKLLFHYYDKDFNNEADTPDNFQSRRPNTSFCFLDIRSPGLGDTAMYLCATSRAGTDTQYFGPGTRLTVL.

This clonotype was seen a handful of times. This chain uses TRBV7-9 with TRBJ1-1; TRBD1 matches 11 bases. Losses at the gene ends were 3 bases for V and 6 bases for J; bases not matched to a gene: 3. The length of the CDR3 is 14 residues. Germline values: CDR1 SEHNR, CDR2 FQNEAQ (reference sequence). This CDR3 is CASSFPGQGAEAFF. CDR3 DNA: TGTGCCAGCAGCTTTCCGGGACAGGGGGCTGAAGCTTTCTTT.

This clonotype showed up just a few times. Here the CDR3 reads CSARRTYGDEQYF. In DNA form, the CDR3 reads TGCAGCGCTCGCAGGACCTATGGCGACGAGCAGTACTTC. The chain is built from TRBV29-1 and TRBJ2-7; D gene unclear. The germline V gene encodes CDR1 SQVTM and CDR2 ANQGSEA. Trimming removed 7 bases at V and 5 bases at J, with 18 bases between. The CDR3 loop spans 13 amino acids.

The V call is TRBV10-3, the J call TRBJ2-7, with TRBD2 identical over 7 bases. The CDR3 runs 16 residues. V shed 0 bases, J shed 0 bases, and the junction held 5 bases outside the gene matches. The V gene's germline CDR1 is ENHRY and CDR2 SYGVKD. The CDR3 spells CAISESVGGHSYEQYF. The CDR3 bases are TGTGCCATCAGTGAGTCCGTGGGAGGGCACTCCTACGAGCAGTACTTC.

The CDR3 coding sequence is TGTGCCAGCAGCGTGACTAGTTGGGAGACCCAGTACTTC. Protein product: CASSVTSWETQYF. V and J are TRBV9 and TRBJ2-5; weak D call: TRBD2 (6 bases). CDR3 length: 13 residues. Trimming left V 2 bases short and J 5 bases short, with 10 bases between. Germline lookup yields CDR1 SGDLS and CDR2 YYNGEE. Based on the CDR3 plus reference TRBV9 and TRBJ2-5, the full variable domain is DSGVTQTPKHLITATGQRVTLRCSPRSGDLSVYWYQQSLDQGLQFLIQYYNGEERAKGNILERFSAQQFPDLHSELNLSSLELGDSALYFCASSVTSWETQYFGPGTRLLVL.

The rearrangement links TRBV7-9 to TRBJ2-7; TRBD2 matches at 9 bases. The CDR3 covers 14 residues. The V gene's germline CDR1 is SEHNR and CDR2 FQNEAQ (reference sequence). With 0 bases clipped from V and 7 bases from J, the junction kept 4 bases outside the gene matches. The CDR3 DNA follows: TGTGCCAGCAGCTTAGCGCGAGCGGGGGGTGAGCAGTACTTC. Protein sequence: CASSLARAGGEQYF.

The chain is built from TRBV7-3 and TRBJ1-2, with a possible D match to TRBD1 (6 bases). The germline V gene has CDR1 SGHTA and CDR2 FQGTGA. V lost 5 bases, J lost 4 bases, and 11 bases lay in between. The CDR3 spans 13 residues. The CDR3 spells CASSLDSSYGYTF. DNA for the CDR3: TGTGCCAGCAGCCTGGACAGTTCCTATGGCTACACCTTC.

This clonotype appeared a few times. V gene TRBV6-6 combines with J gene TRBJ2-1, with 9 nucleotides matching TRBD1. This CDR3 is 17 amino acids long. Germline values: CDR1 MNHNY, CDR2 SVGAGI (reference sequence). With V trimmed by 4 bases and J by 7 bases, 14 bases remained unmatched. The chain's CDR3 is CASSFGTGIGVVNEQFF. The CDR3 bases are TGTGCCAGCAGTTTTGGGACAGGGATCGGTGTGGTTAATGAGCAGTTCTTC.

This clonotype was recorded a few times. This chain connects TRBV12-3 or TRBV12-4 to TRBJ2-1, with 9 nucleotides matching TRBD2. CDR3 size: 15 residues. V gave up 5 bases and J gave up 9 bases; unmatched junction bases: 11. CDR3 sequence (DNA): TGTGCCAGCAGTCCCCAGGGCGGGAGGGGCACTGAGCAGTTCTTC. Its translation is CASSPQGGRGTEQFF.

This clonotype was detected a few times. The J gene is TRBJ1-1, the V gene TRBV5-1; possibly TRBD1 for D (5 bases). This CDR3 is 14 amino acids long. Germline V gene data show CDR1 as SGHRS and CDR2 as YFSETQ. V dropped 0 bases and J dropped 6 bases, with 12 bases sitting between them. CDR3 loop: CASSLEEGRPEAFF. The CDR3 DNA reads TGCGCCAGCAGCTTGGAGGAGGGACGGCCTGAAGCTTTCTTT.

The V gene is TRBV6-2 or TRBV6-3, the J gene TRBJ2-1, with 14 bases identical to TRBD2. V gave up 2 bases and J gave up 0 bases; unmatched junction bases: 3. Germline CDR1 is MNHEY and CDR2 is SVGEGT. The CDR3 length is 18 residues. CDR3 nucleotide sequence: TGTGCCAGCAGTTACGATGGGACTAGCGGGAGCTCCTACAATGAGCAGTTCTTC. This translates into CASSYDGTSGSSYNEQFF.